Following are 30 T cell receptor beta chains from one sample sequenced in a study of T cells in Graves' hyperthyroidism and ophthalmopathy. Template material for amplifying TCR beta CDR3 regions consisted of RNA transcripts. Using the HTBI primer set, a first-round RT-PCR was run on the TCR CDR3. From the multiplex PCR reads, TCRdb called clonotypes with MiXCR, one entry per CDR3 protein. Among under 750,000 distinct CDR3 sequences listed, around 20% were seen once. Sequencing was done on a sample of blood. Receptors originate from a woman in her forties or fifties with Graves' hyperthyroidism that later progressed to Graves' ophthalmopathy.

The J gene is TRBJ2-1, the V gene TRBV4-1, with 10 bases lining up with TRBD2. V was pared by 2 bases and J by 9 bases, with 13 bases of the junction left unmatched. This CDR3 region has 17 residues. Germline loops: CDR1 MGHRA, CDR2 YSYEKL. The DNA for the CDR3 is TGCGCCAGCAGCCAAACTCCTTTTAGCGGGGGGATATTTGAGCAGTTCTTC. Translating gives CASSQTPFSGGIFEQFF.

This chain joins TRBV2 and TRBJ1-2, with D possibly being TRBD1 (5 bases). CDR1 is SNHLY and CDR2 is FYNNEI in the germline V gene. V was clipped by 8 bases and J by 7 bases, with 17 bases between them. The CDR3 runs 13 residues. CDR3 coding DNA: TGTGCCAGCGGTAGTACCCGGGGCGGTGGCTACACCTTC. It codes for CASGSTRGGGYTF.

This clonotype has at least ten counts. The V and J genes are TRBV7-9 and TRBJ1-6; D unresolved. Germline CDR1 SEHNR, CDR2 FQNEAQ (reference sequence). Trimming shortened V by 2 bases and J by 10 bases, and 12 bases separated the two germline ends. The length of the CDR3 is 14 residues. This CDR3 is CASSLNQAYSPLHF. CDR3 DNA sequence: TGTGCCAGCAGCTTAAATCAGGCATACTCACCCCTCCACTTT.

Ten or more counts support this clonotype. CDR3 nucleotides: TGTGCCAGCAGCTTAGACGGACAGACATACACTGAAGCTTTCTTT. Encoded protein: CASSLDGQTYTEAFF. The genes are TRBV7-8 and TRBJ1-1, with D possibly being TRBD1 (6 bases). V lost 1 base and J lost 3, with 12 bases in between. CDR3 length: 15 residues. The germline CDR1 and CDR2 sequences are SGHVS and FQNEAQ.

The chain combines TRBV7-9 with TRBJ2-7; the D gene is possibly TRBD2 (5 bases). Per the germline V gene, CDR1 is SEHNR and CDR2 is FQNEAQ (reference sequence). The ends were cut back, 5 bases at V and 2 bases at J, with 13 bases in the middle. The CDR3 sequence is 14 residues long. The CDR3, as DNA: TGTGCCAGCAGCATTGGACGGGGTGCCTACGAGCAGTACTTC. Translation gives CASSIGRGAYEQYF.

This rearrangement joins TRBV12-3 or TRBV12-4 to TRBJ1-5; unclear D gene. The V and J ends lost 1 base and 7 bases respectively, with 8 bases between them. The CDR3 sequence is 13 residues long. The CDR3 nucleotides read TGTGCCAGCAGTTTAGACAGTAAGCAGCCCCAGCATTTT. The encoded protein is CASSLDSKQPQHF.

This clonotype was counted at least ten times. This chain links TRBV5-1 with TRBJ2-7; D is perhaps TRBD1 or TRBD2 (6 bases each). CDR1 and CDR2 (germline): SGHRS, YFSETQ. The V end was cut by 6 bases, the J end by 1 base, with 8 bases between. This CDR3 contains 12 residues. The CDR3 DNA sequence: TGCGCCAGCACGGGGGCTTCCTACGAGCAGTACTTC. The encoded protein is CASTGASYEQYF.

The sample holds many counts of this clonotype. This chain joins TRBV6-6 and TRBJ1-4; 8 bases fit TRBD1. The CDR3 has 15 amino acids. CDR1 and CDR2 (germline): MNHNY, SVGAGI (reference sequence). Germline trimming cut 2 bases from V and 5 bases from J; bases unmatched to any gene: 4. CDR3 in amino acids: CASSYTWTGNEKLFF. CDR3 bases: TGTGCCAGCAGTTACACCTGGACAGGGAATGAAAAACTGTTTTTT.

The chain is built from TRBV6-1 and TRBJ1-2; D perhaps matches TRBD1 (6 bases). CDR3 length: 14 amino acids. V was trimmed by 4 bases and J by 4 bases, leaving 13 bases between them. Germline values: CDR1 MNHNS, CDR2 SASEGT. CDR3 in amino acids: CASSGTSGAYGYTF. CDR3 nucleotides: TGTGCCAGCAGTGGAACCTCAGGGGCCTATGGCTACACCTTC.

This clonotype was picked up a small number of times. The V and J genes are TRBV4-1 and TRBJ2-5; the D gene is possibly TRBD1 (6 bases). The CDR3 extends over 14 amino acids. The germline V gene encodes CDR1 MGHRA and CDR2 YSYEKL. Trimming took off 2 bases at V and 5 bases at J, with 12 bases between the two ends. CDR3 DNA: TGCGCCAGCAGCCAATACAGGGAAGTGGAGACCCAGTACTTC. This encodes CASSQYREVETQYF.

This clonotype was seen only a few times. The chain uses TRBV10-2 and TRBJ1-1; D is ambiguous. V lost 3 bases and J 7 bases, leaving 12 bases between the germline ends. The CDR3 runs 13 residues. The V gene's germline CDR1 is WSHSY and CDR2 SAAADI. CDR3 sequence (DNA): TGCGCCAGCAGTGATCGCGGCCACAGTGAAGCTTTCTTT. Protein: CASSDRGHSEAFF.

This clonotype came up a few times. The V gene is TRBV6-2 or TRBV6-3, the J gene TRBJ1-1, with TRBD1 as a possible D gene (5 bases). The ends were cut back, 3 bases at V and 5 bases at J, with 13 bases in the middle. Per the germline V gene, CDR1 is MNHEY and CDR2 is SVGEGT. The CDR3 loop spans 14 amino acids. The CDR3 sequence is CASSYRGAGTEAFF. Written as DNA, the CDR3 is TGTGCCAGCAGTTATCGGGGCGCAGGAACTGAAGCTTTCTTT.

This chain links TRBV5-1 with TRBJ2-2, with TRBD2 matching over 11 bases. The V gene's germline CDR1 is SGHRS and CDR2 YFSETQ. CDR3 length: 16 residues. The V gene end was trimmed by 0 bases and the J gene end by 4 bases; junction bases not matched to a gene: 2. CDR3 residues: CASSLGTSGGTGELFF. In DNA, the CDR3 is TGCGCCAGCAGCTTGGGAACTAGCGGGGGCACCGGGGAGCTGTTTTTT.

This clonotype was seen once. The chain carries TRBV4-1 and TRBJ1-1, with 9 bases lining up with TRBD1. Germline V gene sequence: CDR1 MGHRA, CDR2 YSYEKL. J was trimmed by 8 bases and V by 2 bases; bases with no gene match: 18. This CDR3 contains 18 residues. Here the CDR3 reads CASSQLLTPGTGFGEAFF. The CDR3 DNA sequence: TGCGCCAGCAGCCAACTACTTACTCCCGGGACAGGGTTCGGCGAAGCTTTCTTT.

This clonotype occurred many times. V gene TRBV12-3 or TRBV12-4 combines with J gene TRBJ2-2, with a possible D match to TRBD1 (5 bases). The CDR3 has 18 amino acids. V was shortened by 3 bases and J by 2 bases, with 19 bases between the two germline ends. Here the CDR3 reads CASSFLIWGALNTGELFF. CDR3 DNA sequence: TGTGCCAGCAGTTTTCTTATCTGGGGCGCGCTAAACACCGGGGAGCTGTTTTTT.

This clonotype came up a few times. The V gene is TRBV5-1, the J gene TRBJ2-7, with D tentatively TRBD1 (6 bases). This CDR3 is built from 15 residues. The germline V gene encodes CDR1 SGHRS and CDR2 YFSETQ. V was shortened by 3 bases and J by 4 bases, with 17 bases between the two germline ends. The CDR3 here is CASSSPGHRIYEQYF. Here the CDR3 DNA reads TGCGCCAGCAGCTCGCCGGGACACAGAATTTACGAGCAGTACTTC.

This clonotype was picked up many times. The gene calls are TRBV20-1 and TRBJ2-5, with TRBD1 as a possible D gene (5 bases). The V end lost 5 bases, the J end lost 5 bases, and 15 bases lay between the germline ends. The CDR3 contains 13 residues. Per the germline V gene, CDR1 is DFQATT and CDR2 is SNEGSKA (reference sequence). The CDR3 here is CSAPRQGYETQYF. DNA of the CDR3: TGCAGTGCTCCCCGCCAGGGTTACGAGACCCAGTACTTC.

In its sample, this clonotype was seen many times. This chain uses TRBV20-1 with TRBJ2-5, with D tentatively TRBD1 (5 bases). From germline, CDR1 is DFQATT and CDR2 SNEGSKA (reference sequence). The CDR3 is 16 amino acids. The V end lost 4 bases, the J end lost 4 bases, and 22 bases lay between the germline ends. CDR3 DNA: TGCAGTGCTATGCGCTACGCGACAGTGTCGCGAGAGACCCAGTACTTC. It codes for CSAMRYATVSRETQYF.

The sample holds a few counts of this clonotype. CDR3 sequence: CASSQDPSTGLNTEAFF. The CDR3 DNA follows: TGCGCCAGCAGCCAAGATCCCTCGACAGGCCTGAACACTGAAGCTTTCTTT. The J gene is TRBJ1-1, the V gene TRBV4-1, with D maybe TRBD1 (6 bases). Trimming took off 0 bases at V and 0 bases at J, with 14 bases between the two ends. CDR1 is MGHRA, CDR2 YSYEKL, per germline. The CDR3 consists of 17 residues.

V usage is TRBV27 and J usage is TRBJ2-3; possibly TRBD2 for D (7 bases). Germline V gene sequence: CDR1 MNHEY, CDR2 SMNVEV (reference sequence). Trimming took 7 bases from V and 7 from J, leaving 18 bases between them. This CDR3 is built from 14 residues. The CDR3 DNA follows: TGTGCCAGCAAACGGGGGGCCGGCGTGTATACGCAGTATTTT. It is translated as CASKRGAGVYTQYF.

This clonotype was found many times. The rearrangement uses TRBV11-2 and TRBJ1-6; the D is unclear. V was clipped by 0 bases and J by 9 bases, with 3 bases between them. The CDR3 sequence is 12 residues long. Germline V gene sequence: CDR1 SGHAT, CDR2 FQNNGV. The DNA for the CDR3 is TGTGCCAGCAGCTTAGATGGTTCACCCCTCCACTTT. This gives the protein CASSLDGSPLHF.

In its sample, this clonotype was seen a few times. V gene TRBV24-1 combines with J gene TRBJ1-5, with TRBD1 matching over 9 bases. Per germline, CDR1 KGHDR and CDR2 SFDVKD. The V and J ends lost 2 bases and 0 bases, in that order; junction bases with no gene match: 22. CDR3 length: 23 amino acids. The CDR3 reads CATSDYLDRGKDLNGYSNQPQHF. DNA of the CDR3: TGTGCCACCAGTGATTACTTGGACAGGGGCAAGGATCTCAACGGCTATAGCAATCAGCCCCAGCATTTT.

This clonotype was seen a few times. The chain uses TRBV5-1 and TRBJ1-1, with D uncertain. The ends were cut back, 5 bases at V and 1 base at J, with 9 bases in the middle. Germline CDR1 is SGHRS and CDR2 is YFSETQ. The CDR3 totals 13 residues. As DNA, the CDR3 is TGCGCCAGCAGAAAGGAACAGAACACTGAAGCTTTCTTT. This sequence encodes CASRKEQNTEAFF.

This clonotype has ten or more counts. V gene TRBV11-1 combines with J gene TRBJ2-7; D perhaps matches TRBD2 (5 bases). Germline CDR1 and CDR2: SGHAT and FQDESV (reference sequence). CDR3 size: 14 residues. Trimming pared 5 bases from V and 0 bases from J, leaving 11 bases between. CDR3 sequence: CASSVGLRSYEQYF. CDR3 coding DNA: TGTGCCAGCAGCGTCGGACTCCGCTCCTACGAGCAGTACTTC.

On this clonotype itself: Compared with germline, one end of the junction differs, possibly owing to a read error. This chain uses TRBV27 with TRBJ1-3, with D unclear. The CDR3 loop spans 15 amino acids. Germline V CDR1 and CDR2: MNHEY, SMNVEV (reference sequence). The chain's CDR3 is CASSSREGSRNTIYF. Written as DNA, the CDR3 is TGTGCCAGCAGTTCTCGGGAGGGCTCTAGAAACACCATATATTTT.

This clonotype was detected ten times or more. The chain combines TRBV6-2 or TRBV6-3 with TRBJ2-5, with D uncertain. The ends were cut back, 0 bases at V and 10 bases at J, with 21 bases in the middle. The CDR3 consists of 16 residues. Germline V gives CDR1 MNHEY, CDR2 SVGEGT. CDR3 protein: CASSYSKPSYKRLQYF. The CDR3, as DNA: TGTGCCAGCAGTTACTCGAAACCCTCCTACAAGAGACTCCAGTACTTC.

This clonotype was seen at least ten times. The chain is built from TRBV11-2 and TRBJ1-1; 9 positions agree with TRBD1. This CDR3 comprises 14 residues. Germline trimming cut 6 bases from V and 7 bases from J; bases unmatched to any gene: 9. The V gene's germline CDR1 is SGHAT and CDR2 FQNNGV. In DNA form, the CDR3 reads TGTGCCAGCAGTCATAACAGGGGGCTAGGTGAAGCTTTCTTT. It is translated as CASSHNRGLGEAFF.

Only a few counts were recorded for this clonotype. The rearrangement links TRBV4-1 to TRBJ2-5; 7 bases are shared with TRBD1. V dropped 3 bases and J dropped 2; count of bases not matched to a gene: 3. This CDR3 has 14 residues. Looked up from germline, CDR1 is MGHRA and CDR2 is YSYEKL. CDR3 loop: CASSHGQAQETQYF. The CDR3 nucleotides read TGCGCCAGCAGCCACGGACAGGCTCAAGAGACCCAGTACTTC.

In this sample, this clonotype turned up a few times. The rearrangement links TRBV2 to TRBJ1-5; 7 positions agree with TRBD1. Germline V lookup: CDR1 SNHLY, CDR2 FYNNEI. The V and J ends lost 6 bases and 4 bases, in that order; junction bases with no gene match: 3. The CDR3 has 13 residues. The CDR3: CASRLRGNQPQHF. Written as DNA, the CDR3 is TGTGCCAGCAGACTCAGGGGGAATCAGCCCCAGCATTTT.

This clonotype was detected only a few times. This chain uses TRBV10-2 with TRBJ2-5; D is unresolved. The CDR3 runs to 14 residues. From germline, CDR1 is WSHSY and CDR2 SAAADI. V was trimmed by 2 bases and J by 8 bases, leaving 15 bases between them. The CDR3 region has the DNA TGCGCCAGCAGTGAGCCGACGAATTCGCGCACCCAGTACTTC. Translating gives CASSEPTNSRTQYF.